Below, one T cell receptor beta chain is given with its context. The TCRbeta library incorporated unique molecular identifiers. A single record per CDR3 protein comes from TCRdb applying MiXCR to the PCR reads. The sample contains roughly 790,000 distinct CDR3 sequences, approximately 15% of which appear only once. The J segment lost 5 bases and the V segment lost 4 bases, leaving 5 bases of the junction unmatched. The CDR3 sequence is 14 residues long. Germline loops: CDR1 SEHNR, CDR2 FQNEAQ (reference sequence). This record comes from a study of T-cell reconstitution after alpha-beta-depleted transplantation in children.

V usage is TRBV7-9 and J usage is TRBJ2-5, with 9 bases lining up with TRBD2. The sequence came from a male patient between 5 and 17 years old who had a stem cell transplant for acute lymphoblastic leukemia, so the T cells may come from the graft donor. The material sequenced was PBMCs, mostly from graft donor cells, taken 360 days after TCRalphabeta/CD19-depleted stem cell transplant. The CDR3 loop reads CASSWGLAVETQYF. As DNA, the CDR3 is TGTGCCAGCAGCTGGGGACTAGCAGTGGAGACCCAGTACTTC.